In this sample, the clone carrying this T cell receptor (beta chain) turned up once. What it binds is not known. These data originate in a study of shared clonotypes between healthy human individuals. Background on the study: Each donor's CD8 memory used one plate, CD8 naive two, each CD4 subset three.

Study-wide results and caveats: Sampling covered nothing but blood. Tissue TCR repertoires likely differ from those found in blood.

The test was conducted at deep level. The authors split each subset's genomic DNA evenly across several immunoSEQ plates. Profiled with immunoSEQ multiplex PCR; TCRdb holds only in-frame clones, not every one. Of some 740,000 clones in the sample, around 92% are singletons; the top ten hold more than 20%. Germline V gene data show CDR1 as LNHDA and CDR2 as SQIVND (reference sequence). Between the trimmed V and J ends, which lost 4 bases and 3 bases, there was a span of 7 bases. This CDR3 comprises 14 residues. The naive CD8 population came from CD45RO-negative cells selected for CCR7, without terminally differentiated effector memory CD45RA+ cells.

The J gene is TRBJ2-6, the V gene TRBV19; no reliable D call. The sequence came from a man between 25 and 39 years old in good health. Sequencing was performed on naive CD8+ T cells sorted from blood. CDR3: CASSTGVGANVLTF. CDR3 in DNA: TGTGCCAGTAGTACTGGGGTTGGGGCCAACGTCCTGACTTTC.